This T cell receptor beta chain was identified during a study of blood T cell repertoires in COVID-19. The CDR3 contains 17 residues. The trim removed 3 bases at V and 6 bases at J, leaving 12 bases unmatched. Germline V CDR1 and CDR2: KGHSH, LQKENI. Patients from Seattle were sampled longitudinally, starting during active infection. Data came from immunoSEQ multiplex PCR; TCRdb stores just in-frame clones and leaves some out. Among 330,000 or so clones listed, approximately 86% were seen once. The sequenced sample was peripheral blood. This rearrangement joins TRBV18 to TRBJ1-5; 9 nucleotides line up with TRBD1. The clonotype originates from a man between 25 and 39 years old with COVID-19, enrolled during active disease. This CDR3 reads CASSPFDTGTGSQPQHF. The CDR3, as DNA: TGTGCCAGCTCACCTTTCGATACCGGGACAGGGAGTCAGCCCCAGCATTTT.